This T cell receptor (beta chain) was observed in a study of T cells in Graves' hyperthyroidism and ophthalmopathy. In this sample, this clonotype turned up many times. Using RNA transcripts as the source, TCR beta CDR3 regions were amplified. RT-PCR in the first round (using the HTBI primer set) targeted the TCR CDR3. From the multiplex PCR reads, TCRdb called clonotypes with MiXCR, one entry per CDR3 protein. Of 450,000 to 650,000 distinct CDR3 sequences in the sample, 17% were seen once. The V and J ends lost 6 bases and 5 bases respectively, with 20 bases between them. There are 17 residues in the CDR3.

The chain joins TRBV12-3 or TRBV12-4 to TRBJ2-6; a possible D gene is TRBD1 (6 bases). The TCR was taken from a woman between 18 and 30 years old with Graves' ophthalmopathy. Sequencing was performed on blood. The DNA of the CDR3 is TGTGCCAGCAGCCCGGGACACGAACCCTTCTGGGCCAACGTCCTGACTTTC. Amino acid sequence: CASSPGHEPFWANVLTF.